Listed below are T cell receptor beta chains from one sample, sequenced in a study of T-cell memory formation after mild COVID-19. TCRdb redid the calling of the 5' RACE reads with MiXCR, one entry per CDR3 protein. The repertoire holds fewer than 400,000 distinct CDR3 sequences, with approximately 13% as singletons. Sequenced material: PBMCs or a T cell subset sorted from them (not recorded which). The receptors come from a man younger than 30 who had mild COVID-19 (a few samples of this study predate the infection). Cell type and time point are not known. Both conserved end residues are part of each CDR3. D genes are given only for firm matches. Rows may omit the clone size; those that give it use once, few, many or a size class.

TGCAGTGCCTGGGACCTCGCCTACGAGCAGTACTTC CSAWDLAYEQYF TRBJ2-7 NA TRBV20-1 NA
TGTGCCACCAGCAGAGCCCAGGGGGGGTTCTATGGCTACACCTTC CATSRAQGGFYGYTF TRBJ1-2 TRBD1 TRBV15 few
TGTGCCAGTAGTGCCTACAGGGGGCAGCCGCCCGTCGACACCTTC CASSAYRGQPPVDTF TRBJ1-2 TRBD1 TRBV19 few
TGTGCCAGCTCACCACCCGGGGGGATAAACACTGAAGCTTTCTTT CASSPPGGINTEAFF TRBJ1-1 NA TRBV18 NA
TGTGCCAGTAGTATGAGTCGGGGCAATCAGCCCCAGCATTTT CASSMSRGNQPQHF TRBJ1-5 NA TRBV19 NA
TGTGCCAGCAGTTACGCCCTTCAGGGGGTTCGCACAGATACGCAGTATTTT CASSYALQGVRTDTQYF TRBJ2-3 TRBD1 TRBV6-5 NA
TGTGCCAGCAGCTTCGGCCTAACATCCCAAAACATTCAGTACTTC CASSFGLTSQNIQYF TRBJ2-4 NA TRBV12-3/TRBV12-4 NA
TGTGCCAGCAGCCCAGAGGGGGGGCGCAGTTTCTTC CASSPEGGRSFF TRBJ1-2 NA TRBV9 few
TGTGCCAGCAGTTTCAACATACACGCCCAGGATGGCTACACCTTC CASSFNIHAQDGYTF TRBJ1-2 NA TRBV6-6 few
TGTGCCAGCAGCTTCTTGGCGTCCCCCCGGAGGAAGTTCTTC CASSFLASPRRKFF TRBJ2-1 NA TRBV7-2 NA
TGTGCCAGCAGCTTAGCGGGGCCAGATACGCAGTATTTT CASSLAGPDTQYF TRBJ2-3 NA TRBV7-6 many
TGTGCCAGCAGCGCAGTCTCTGGAAACACCATATATTTT CASSAVSGNTIYF TRBJ1-3 NA TRBV9 NA
TGTGCCAGCAGCTTCCGATGGACAGCCCCTCGAGAGACCCAGTACTTC CASSFRWTAPRETQYF TRBJ2-5 NA TRBV7-2 NA
TGTGCCAGCAGAGCGGGGTCTAACACCGGGGAGCTGTTTTTT CASRAGSNTGELFF TRBJ2-2 TRBD2 TRBV6-2/TRBV6-3 NA
TGCAGTGCTATAGTCCCGGGACAGGGGACAAATGAGCAGTTCTTC CSAIVPGQGTNEQFF TRBJ2-1 TRBD1 TRBV20-1 NA
TGTGCCAGCAGCTTAAAGGGCGGGAGCACTGAAGCTTTCTTT CASSLKGGSTEAFF TRBJ1-1 NA TRBV7-2 many
TGTGCTAGTGGTCCAGCATGGACCTCTAACTATGGCTACACCTTC CASGPAWTSNYGYTF TRBJ1-2 NA TRBV12-5 few
TGTGCCAGCAGCTTAGCGACAAGCGGCTACACCTTC CASSLATSGYTF TRBJ1-2 NA TRBV7-9 NA
TGTGCCAGCAGTACCGGGATGGGCATTCAGTACTTC CASSTGMGIQYF TRBJ2-4 NA TRBV12-3/TRBV12-4 many
TGCGCCAGCAGCCGCACAGGGGAGGAATACAATGAGCAGTTCTTC CASSRTGEEYNEQFF TRBJ2-1 NA TRBV4-1 NA
TGTGCCAGCAGCCCCACCCTCTCCGGGACTAGCGGGACAAGGGGGGCCCAGTACTTC CASSPTLSGTSGTRGAQYF TRBJ2-5 TRBD2 TRBV7-9 many
TGTGCCAGCAGCTTAGCGCCTAGCCGAAGCACAGATACGCAGTATTTT CASSLAPSRSTDTQYF TRBJ2-3 NA TRBV11-1 few
TGTGCCAGCAGTACCTCAGGGGAGAAGAACATTCAGTACTTC CASSTSGEKNIQYF TRBJ2-4 NA TRBV6-5 few
TGTGCCAGCAGCTTGGCCGACAGGGGGCGCTTATATGGCTACACCTTC CASSLADRGRLYGYTF TRBJ1-2 TRBD1 TRBV5-4 few
TGTGCCAGCAAGGCGGCCCGCGGGGAGAGCACAGATACGCAGTATTTT CASKAARGESTDTQYF TRBJ2-3 NA TRBV25-1 NA
TGTGCCAGCAGTTATATCCACGATACGCAGTATTTT CASSYIHDTQYF TRBJ2-3 NA TRBV6-2/TRBV6-3 many
TGCAGTGCTAAAACCCGACTAGGCTCCTACGAGCAGTACTTC CSAKTRLGSYEQYF TRBJ2-7 NA TRBV20-1 few
TGTGCCAGCTCATCACCGGAAAACGAGCAGTACTTC CASSSPENEQYF TRBJ2-7 NA TRBV18 NA
TGCAGCGTTGAAGGGCTAGCGCCCACAGATACGCAGTATTTT CSVEGLAPTDTQYF TRBJ2-3 NA TRBV29-1 NA
TGTGCCAGCAGAAGGGGACAGGGAGGGGGGATTAATGAAAAACTGTTTTTT CASRRGQGGGINEKLFF TRBJ1-4 TRBD1 TRBV4-2 NA
TGTGCCAGCAGCTTATCCGGGCCTCAGGATACGCAGTATTTT CASSLSGPQDTQYF TRBJ2-3 NA TRBV7-9 NA
TGTGCCAGCAGGCAGGGCCATACGCAGTATTTT CASRQGHTQYF TRBJ2-3 NA TRBV7-2 NA
TGTGCCAGCAGCTTAGGGCAGACAGGAGGGGACACTGAAGCTTTCTTT CASSLGQTGGDTEAFF TRBJ1-1 NA TRBV7-6 few
TGCAGCGTTGTCCTAGCGGGGGCGGGAGATACGCAGTATTTT CSVVLAGAGDTQYF TRBJ2-3 TRBD2 TRBV29-1 many
TGTGCCAGCAGCTTTGCTAGCGGGGCATACAATGAGCAGTTCTTC CASSFASGAYNEQFF TRBJ2-1 TRBD2 TRBV7-2 few
TGCAGTGCTCGAAGGCCTGACTACGAGCAGTACTTC CSARRPDYEQYF TRBJ2-7 NA TRBV20-1 few
TGCGCCAGCAGCCAAGCCTTTAAAACTCGGAACGGTCGGCCCCAGCATTTT CASSQAFKTRNGRPQHF TRBJ1-5 NA TRBV4-1 NA
TGCGCCAGCAGCTTGGACAACAATCAGCCCCAGCATTTT CASSLDNNQPQHF TRBJ1-5 NA TRBV5-1 NA
TGTGCCAGCAGCCTCGGGAGGCCCGGGGAGCTGTTTTTT CASSLGRPGELFF TRBJ2-2 TRBD2 TRBV14 few
TGCGCCAGCAGCCATTCCCGTGGGGAGAACACCGGGGAGCTGTTTTTT CASSHSRGENTGELFF TRBJ2-2 NA TRBV4-1 few
TGTGCCAGCACCCGTAGCGGGGGACAGCACTATGGCTACACCTTC CASTRSGGQHYGYTF TRBJ1-2 TRBD1 TRBV9 few
TGTGCCAGCACTGTCGGGCTGACAAACACTGAAGCTTTCTTT CASTVGLTNTEAFF TRBJ1-1 NA TRBV12-3/TRBV12-4 many
TGCAGTGCTAGAGTCGGGGGGGACGAGCAGTACTTC CSARVGGDEQYF TRBJ2-7 TRBD2 TRBV20-1 many
TGTGCCAGCAGCGTATACGGCGGGGGGGGGACAGATACGCAGTATTTT CASSVYGGGGTDTQYF TRBJ2-3 TRBD2 TRBV9 few
TGTGCCAGCAGTCCAAATTCGATACCCGCAACCGGGGAGCTGTTTTTT CASSPNSIPATGELFF TRBJ2-2 NA TRBV7-2 NA
TGTGCCACCAGTGATCGACAGGGCAATAGGGAGACCCAGTACTTC CATSDRQGNRETQYF TRBJ2-5 TRBD1 TRBV24-1 few
TGCAGTGCTAGACCAATACAGGGGGCGTTTGCACCCCTCCACTTT CSARPIQGAFAPLHF TRBJ1-6 TRBD1 TRBV20-1 few
TGTGCCAGTAGTGACAGAGGTCAAGGGGCAGATACGCAGTATTTT CASSDRGQGADTQYF TRBJ2-3 NA TRBV19 few
TGTGCCAGCAGCGTGGGACAGGGTGTTGACACTGAAGCTTTCTTT CASSVGQGVDTEAFF TRBJ1-1 TRBD1 TRBV2 few
TGTGCCAGCAGTTCGGGGACCCCTAACTATGGCTACACCTTC CASSSGTPNYGYTF TRBJ1-2 NA TRBV27 NA
TGTGCTAGTGGGGACAGGGGGCCGAACACTGAAGCTTTCTTT CASGDRGPNTEAFF TRBJ1-1 TRBD1 TRBV12-5 few